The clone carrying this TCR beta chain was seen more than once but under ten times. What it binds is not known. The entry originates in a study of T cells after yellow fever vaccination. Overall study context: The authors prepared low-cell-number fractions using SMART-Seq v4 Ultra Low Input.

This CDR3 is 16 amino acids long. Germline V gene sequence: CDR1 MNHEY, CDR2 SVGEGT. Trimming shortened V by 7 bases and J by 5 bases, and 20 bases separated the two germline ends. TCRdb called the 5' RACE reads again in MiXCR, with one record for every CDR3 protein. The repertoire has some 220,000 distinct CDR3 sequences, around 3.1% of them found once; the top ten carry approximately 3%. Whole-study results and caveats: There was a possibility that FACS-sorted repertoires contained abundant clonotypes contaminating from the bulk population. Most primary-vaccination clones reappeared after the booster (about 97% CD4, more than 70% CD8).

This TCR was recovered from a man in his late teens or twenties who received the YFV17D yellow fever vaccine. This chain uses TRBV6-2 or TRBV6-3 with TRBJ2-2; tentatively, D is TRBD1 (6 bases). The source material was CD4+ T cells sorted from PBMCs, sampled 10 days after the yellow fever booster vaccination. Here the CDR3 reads CASNLRQAQGTGELFF. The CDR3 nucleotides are TGTGCCAGCAATCTCAGACAGGCCCAGGGGACCGGGGAGCTGTTTTTT.